Each of the 7 T cell receptor beta chains below was sequenced from the same sample in a study of technical replicates of blood from a handful of donors. Sequencing was performed with immunoSEQ multiplex PCR; in TCRdb, only in-frame clones are kept and a portion is missing. The sample consists of fewer than 90,000 clones, around 92% of them appearing once. The sample consisted of T cells isolated from PBMCs. The receptors derive from a human donor in good health.

The chain joins TRBV4-2 to TRBJ2-2, with TRBD2 identical over 9 bases. The V and J ends lost 0 bases and 7 bases, in that order; junction bases with no gene match: 9. CDR3 length: 17 amino acids. Germline CDR1 reads LGHNA; CDR2 reads YNFKEQ. Here the CDR3 reads CASSQEIGGRAGGELFF. The CDR3 DNA is TGTGCCAGCAGCCAAGAGATCGGCGGGAGGGCCGGCGGGGAGCTGTTTTTT.

The rearrangement joins TRBV7-2 to TRBJ2-7; D not resolved. V shed 0 bases and J shed 4 bases, with 10 bases lying between them. CDR3 size: 14 residues. The germline V gene has CDR1 SGHTA and CDR2 FQGNSA. This CDR3 reads CASSLASVRYEQYF. CDR3 sequence (DNA): TGTGCCAGCAGCTTAGCAAGTGTCCGGTACGAGCAGTACTTC.

This chain links TRBV6-1 with TRBJ2-7; 8 bases line up with TRBD1. V was pared by 3 bases and J by 5 bases, with 15 bases of the junction left unmatched. This CDR3 comprises 17 residues. The V gene's germline CDR1 is MNHNS and CDR2 SASEGT. For the CDR3, the DNA is TGTGCCAGCAGTGAGTCAGTAAGGACAGGGAGCATGAACGAGCAGTACTTC. Translation: CASSESVRTGSMNEQYF.

The chain employs TRBV27 and TRBJ2-7; TRBD1 aligns across 9 bases. Germline assignment: CDR1 MNHEY and CDR2 SMNVEV (reference sequence). This CDR3 is built from 15 residues. The ends lost 6 bases at V and 3 bases at J; junction bases unmatched: 9. Here the CDR3 reads CASSSPGTGLYEQYF. DNA of the CDR3: TGTGCCAGCAGCAGCCCCGGGACAGGGCTCTACGAGCAGTACTTC.

This chain uses TRBV9 with TRBJ2-3; tentatively, D is TRBD1 (7 bases). V was cut by 0 bases and J by 2 bases, with 13 bases left in between. This CDR3 comprises 16 residues. Germline CDR1 reads SGDLS; CDR2 reads YYNGEE. This CDR3 reads CASSVEEGATTDTQYF. In nucleotides, the CDR3 is TGTGCCAGCAGCGTAGAGGAGGGGGCGACCACAGATACGCAGTATTTT.

The chain joins TRBV7-2 to TRBJ1-2; D remains ambiguous. The CDR3 runs 15 residues. V was shortened by 3 bases and J by 2 bases, with 13 bases between the two germline ends. Germline V CDR1 and CDR2: SGHTA, FQGNSA. The CDR3 DNA is TGTGCCAGCAGCTTCTACCGCGTCAACAACTATGGCTACACCTTC. This codes for CASSFYRVNNYGYTF.

The chain recombines TRBV7-6 with TRBJ1-1, with 10 bases fitting TRBD1. CDR3 length equals 16 residues. The germline CDR1 and CDR2 sequences are SGHVS and FNYEAQ. The ends lost 2 bases at V and 1 base at J; junction bases unmatched: 4. The CDR3 sequence is CASSLPRTGGNTEAFF. Written as DNA, the CDR3 is TGTGCCAGCAGCTTACCTAGGACAGGGGGGAACACTGAAGCTTTCTTT.